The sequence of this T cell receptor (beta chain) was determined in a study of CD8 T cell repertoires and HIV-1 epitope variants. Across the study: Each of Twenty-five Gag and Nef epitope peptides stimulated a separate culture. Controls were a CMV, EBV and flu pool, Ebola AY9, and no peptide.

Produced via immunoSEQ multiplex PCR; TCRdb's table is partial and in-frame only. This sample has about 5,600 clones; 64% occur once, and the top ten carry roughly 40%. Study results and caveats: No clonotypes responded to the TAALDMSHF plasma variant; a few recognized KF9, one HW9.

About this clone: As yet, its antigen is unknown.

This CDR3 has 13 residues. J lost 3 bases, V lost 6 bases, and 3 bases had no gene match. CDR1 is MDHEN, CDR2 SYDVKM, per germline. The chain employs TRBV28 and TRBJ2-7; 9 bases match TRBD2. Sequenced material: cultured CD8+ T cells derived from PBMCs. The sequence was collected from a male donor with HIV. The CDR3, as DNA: TGTGCCAGCAGCGAGACTAGCGGCTACGAGCAGTACTTC. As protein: CASSETSGYEQYF. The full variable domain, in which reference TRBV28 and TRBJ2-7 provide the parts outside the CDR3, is DVKVTQSSRYLVKRTGEKVFLECVQDMDHENMFWYRQDPGLGLRLIYFSYDVKMKEKGDIPEGYSVSREKKERFSLILESASTNQTSMYLCASSETSGYEQYFGPGTRLTVT.